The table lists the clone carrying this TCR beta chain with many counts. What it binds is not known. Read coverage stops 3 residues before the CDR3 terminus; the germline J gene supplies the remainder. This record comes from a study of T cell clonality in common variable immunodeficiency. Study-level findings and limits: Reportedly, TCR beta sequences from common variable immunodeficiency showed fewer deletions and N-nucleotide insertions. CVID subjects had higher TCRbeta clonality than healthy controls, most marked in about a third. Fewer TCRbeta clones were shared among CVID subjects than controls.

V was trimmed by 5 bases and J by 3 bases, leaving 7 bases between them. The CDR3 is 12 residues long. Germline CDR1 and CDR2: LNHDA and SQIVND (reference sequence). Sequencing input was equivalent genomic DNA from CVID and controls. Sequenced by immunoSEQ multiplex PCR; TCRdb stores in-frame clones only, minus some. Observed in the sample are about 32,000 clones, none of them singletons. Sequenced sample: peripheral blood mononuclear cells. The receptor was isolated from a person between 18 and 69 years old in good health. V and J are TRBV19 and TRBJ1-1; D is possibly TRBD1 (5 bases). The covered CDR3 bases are TGTGCCAGTAGTTGGGGGGACACTGAA. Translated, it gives CASSWGDTE. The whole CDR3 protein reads CASSWGDTEAFF.